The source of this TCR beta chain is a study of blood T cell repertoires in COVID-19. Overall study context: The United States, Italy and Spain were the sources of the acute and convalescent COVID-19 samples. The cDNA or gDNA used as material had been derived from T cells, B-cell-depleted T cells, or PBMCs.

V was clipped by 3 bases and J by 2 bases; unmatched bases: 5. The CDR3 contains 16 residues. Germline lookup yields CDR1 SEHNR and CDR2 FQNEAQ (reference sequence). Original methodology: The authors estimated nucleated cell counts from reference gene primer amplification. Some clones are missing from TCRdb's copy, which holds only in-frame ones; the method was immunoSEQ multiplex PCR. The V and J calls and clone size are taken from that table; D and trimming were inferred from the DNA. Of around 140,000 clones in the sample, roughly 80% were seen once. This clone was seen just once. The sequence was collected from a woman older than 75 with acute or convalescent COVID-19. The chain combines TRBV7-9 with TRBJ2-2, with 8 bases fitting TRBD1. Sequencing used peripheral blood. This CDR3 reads CASSFSPGGNTGELFF. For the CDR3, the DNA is TGTGCCAGCAGCTTTTCGCCAGGGGGCAACACCGGGGAGCTGTTTTTT.